These 25 T cell receptor beta chains were all obtained from the same sample, sequenced in a study of blood T cell repertoires in COVID-19. This table comes from immunoSEQ multiplex PCR, and its TCRdb copy is limited to in-frame clones, with some not included. The sample gives around 98,000 clones, about 85% of which show up once; about 4.2% is in the top ten. Sequences were obtained from peripheral blood. The receptors were gathered from a man between 65 and 80 years old with acute or convalescent COVID-19.

The V and J genes are TRBV5-1 and TRBJ2-5; 8 positions agree with TRBD1. V lost 0 bases, J lost 2 bases, and 12 bases stayed unmatched. CDR1 SGHRS and CDR2 YFSETQ come from the germline V gene. The CDR3 covers 18 residues. CDR3 protein: CASSLDGAGGLGQETQYF. DNA of the CDR3: TGCGCCAGCAGCTTGGATGGGGCAGGGGGCCTCGGGCAAGAGACCCAGTACTTC.

The genes are TRBV6-6 and TRBJ1-1; D perhaps matches TRBD1 (5 bases). Germline CDR1 is MNHNY and CDR2 is SVGAGI (reference sequence). CDR3 length: 15 residues. V was pared by 5 bases and J by 2 bases, with 15 bases between. The chain's CDR3 is CASSPTGESNTEAFF. The DNA for the CDR3 is TGTGCCAGCAGTCCTACAGGAGAAAGCAACACTGAAGCTTTCTTT.

The V and J genes are TRBV5-1 and TRBJ2-7; TRBD2 might be the D (7 bases). Germline assignment: CDR1 SGHRS and CDR2 YFSETQ. The CDR3 totals 14 residues. The V and J ends lost 4 bases and 2 bases respectively, with 13 bases between them. The CDR3 DNA sequence: TGCGCCAGCAGCCCGGGGGGCGGCACCTACGAGCAGTACTTC. Amino acids: CASSPGGGTYEQYF.

The CDR3 region has the DNA TGTGCCAGCAGTGAGTCAGGCACTAACTATGGCTACACCTTC. Translated, it gives CASSESGTNYGYTF. This chain links TRBV6-1 with TRBJ1-2, with D unclear. The germline gives CDR1 MNHNS, CDR2 SASEGT. The CDR3 is made up of 14 amino acids. V was shortened by 3 bases and J by 0 bases, with 8 bases between the two germline ends.

This clone has just one count. This chain joins TRBV3-1 (or the pseudogene TRBV3-2) and TRBJ2-2; 16 bases agree with TRBD2. The CDR3 is 19 amino acids. Germline V gene sequence: CDR1 LGHDT, CDR2 YNNKEL (reference sequence). V shed 4 bases, J shed 2 bases, and the junction held 7 bases outside the gene matches. CDR3 in amino acids: CASSPPGTSGGGNTGELFF. CDR3 DNA sequence: TGTGCCAGCAGCCCACCCGGGACTAGCGGGGGGGGAAACACCGGGGAGCTGTTTTTT.

The gene calls are TRBV5-8 and TRBJ1-3; D not resolved. The germline CDR1 and CDR2 sequences are SGHTS and YDEGEE. The CDR3 contains 15 residues. The V end was cut by 1 base, the J end by 0 bases, with 8 bases between. Written as DNA, the CDR3 is TGTGCCAGCAGCTTGAACGGGGACTCTGGAAACACCATATATTTT. It is translated as CASSLNGDSGNTIYF.

In this sample, this clone turned up once. This chain connects TRBV6-6 to TRBJ2-7; D perhaps matches TRBD1 (6 bases). This CDR3 spans 15 amino acids. Trimming left V 4 bases short and J 5 bases short, with 18 bases between. The germline V gene has CDR1 MNHNY and CDR2 SVGAGI (reference sequence). CDR3 region: CASSSRDTSGHEQYF. The CDR3 coding sequence is TGTGCCAGCAGTTCCCGGGACACCTCTGGCCACGAGCAGTACTTC.

This chain connects TRBV6-1 to TRBJ1-6; tentatively, D is TRBD1 (5 bases). Looked up from germline, CDR1 is MNHNS and CDR2 is SASEGT. Trimming stripped 1 base from V and 13 bases from J, with 11 bases between. The CDR3 sequence is 13 residues long. The CDR3 spells CASSEGGRVPLHF. The CDR3 coding sequence is TGTGCCAGCAGTGAAGGTGGCAGGGTGCCCCTCCACTTT.

In its sample, this clone was seen once. Distinct nucleotide sequences in the sample also encode this CDR3. The gene calls are TRBV13 and TRBJ1-1; weak D call: TRBD1 (6 bases). Germline V gene sequence: CDR1 PRHDT, CDR2 FYEKMQ (reference sequence). V lost 0 bases to trimming and J lost 1 base, with 6 bases between them. The CDR3 covers 14 residues. CDR3 loop: CASSLGQGNTEAFF. The CDR3 nucleotides read TGTGCCAGCAGCTTAGGACAGGGGAACACTGAAGCTTTCTTT. Looking up the rest from reference TRBV13 and TRBJ1-1 gives the full variable domain: AAGVIQSPRHLIKEKRETATLKCYPIPRHDTVYWYQQGPGQDPQFLISFYEKMQSDKGSIPDRFSAQQFSDYHSELNMSSLELGDSALYFCASSLGQGNTEAFFGQGTRLTVV.

This chain uses TRBV6-5 with TRBJ1-1; 7 positions agree with TRBD1. This CDR3 spans 15 amino acids. CDR1 is MNHEY and CDR2 is SVGAGI in the germline V gene. V trimming: 4 bases; J trimming: 1 base; junction bases outside the gene matches: 6. The CDR3 coding sequence is TGTGCCAGCAGTTCCCCCCGGACAGGGAACACTGAAGCTTTCTTT. Amino acid sequence: CASSSPRTGNTEAFF.

The rearrangement uses TRBV15 and TRBJ1-1; the D gene is possibly TRBD1 (5 bases). The germline V gene encodes CDR1 LNHNV and CDR2 YYDKDF (reference sequence). The CDR3 sequence is 13 residues long. V was trimmed by 0 bases and J by 12 bases, leaving 14 bases between them. The CDR3 region is CATSRDPRAGTFF. The CDR3, as DNA: TGTGCCACCAGCAGAGATCCCAGGGCTGGGACTTTCTTT.

V gene TRBV6-6 combines with J gene TRBJ1-5, with 10 bases identical to TRBD1. CDR3 size: 15 residues. Germline lookup yields CDR1 MNHNY and CDR2 SVGAGI (reference sequence). V was pared by 6 bases and J by 3 bases, with 5 bases of the junction left unmatched. In DNA, the CDR3 is TGTGCCAGCAGACGTGGGACAGGGGACAATCAGCCCCAGCATTTT. Translation gives CASRRGTGDNQPQHF.

The chain is built from TRBV5-1 and TRBJ2-1; TRBD1 is a possible D gene (5 bases). This CDR3 comprises 14 residues. Between the trimmed V and J ends, which lost 7 bases and 3 bases, there was a span of 14 bases. In germline, CDR1 is SGHRS, CDR2 YFSETQ. This CDR3 is CASSPLDSYNEQFF. CDR3 nucleotides: TGCGCCAGCTCCCCCCTTGACAGCTACAATGAGCAGTTCTTC.

The V gene is TRBV5-1, the J gene TRBJ1-2, with 7 bases identical to TRBD1. Trimming removed 4 bases from V and 7 bases from J; junction bases left unmatched: 7. This CDR3 has 13 amino acids. Germline-derived CDR1 and CDR2 are SGHRS and YFSETQ. This CDR3 is CASSPGQPIGYTF. The CDR3 coding sequence is TGCGCCAGCAGCCCGGGACAGCCCATTGGCTACACCTTC.

The chain employs TRBV6-5 and TRBJ1-6; possible D gene TRBD1, 6 bases. The CDR3 loop spans 14 amino acids. With 6 bases removed from V and 6 bases from J, the gap between germline ends came to 12 bases. The germline CDR1 and CDR2 sequences are MNHEY and SVGAGI. In nucleotides, the CDR3 is TGTGCCAGCAGCCCGGACAGCACTAATTCACCCCTCCACTTT. It codes for CASSPDSTNSPLHF.

V gene TRBV5-4 combines with J gene TRBJ2-5, with D unclear. The V gene's germline CDR1 is SGHNT and CDR2 YYREEE (reference sequence). The V end was cut by 1 base, the J end by 1 base, with 8 bases between. This CDR3 is built from 14 residues. The CDR3 spells CASSLTAIQETQYF. Here the CDR3 DNA reads TGTGCCAGCAGCTTGACAGCTATCCAAGAGACCCAGTACTTC.

DNA for the CDR3: TGTGCCAGCAGTTTCGGGACAGGGGATACCGGGGAGCTGTTTTTT. Amino acid sequence: CASSFGTGDTGELFF. This chain links TRBV27 with TRBJ2-2, with 10 bases fitting TRBD1. The CDR3 consists of 15 residues. The V and J ends lost 3 bases and 5 bases, in that order; junction bases with no gene match: 3. Germline values: CDR1 MNHEY, CDR2 SMNVEV (reference sequence).

This sequence joins TRBV11-2 and TRBJ2-1, with 8 positions matching TRBD2. V shed 5 bases, J shed 1 base, and the junction held 7 bases outside the gene matches. Germline-derived CDR1 and CDR2 are SGHAT and FQNNGV. The CDR3 runs to 16 residues. The CDR3 loop reads CASSNGGAFSYNEQFF. CDR3 sequence (DNA): TGTGCCAGCAGCAACGGGGGGGCCTTTTCCTACAATGAGCAGTTCTTC.

The CDR3 spells CASSSLGTIQETQYF. In DNA, the CDR3 is TGTGCCAGCAGCTCCCTGGGGACTATTCAAGAGACCCAGTACTTC. This chain links TRBV9 with TRBJ2-5, with 7 bases aligning to TRBD2. Germline V gives CDR1 SGDLS, CDR2 YYNGEE. Trimming took 4 bases from V and 2 from J; bases not matched to a gene: 8. The length of the CDR3 is 15 residues.

This clone has only a few counts. V is TRBV5-4 and J is TRBJ2-1; D is unresolved. This CDR3 is 13 amino acids long. V lost 2 bases and J lost 5, with 8 bases in between. Per germline, CDR1 SGHNT and CDR2 YYREEE (reference sequence). The CDR3 coding sequence is TGTGCCAGCAGCTTCAGTCCGAACAATGAGCAGTTCTTC. As protein: CASSFSPNNEQFF.

The chain links TRBV5-4 to TRBJ1-4; D unclear. The CDR3 runs 15 residues. The V gene lost 0 bases and the J gene lost 0 bases, with 6 bases spanning the gap. Germline assignment: CDR1 SGHNT and CDR2 YYREEE (reference sequence). The CDR3 bases are TGTGCCAGCAGCTTGGAGGCGGCAACTAATGAAAAACTGTTTTTT. Its translation: CASSLEAATNEKLFF.

The chain joins TRBV27 to TRBJ2-1, with D perhaps matching TRBD2 (6 bases). CDR1 and CDR2 from the germline V gene are MNHEY and SMNVEV (reference sequence). The germline V and J ends were trimmed by 4 bases and 9 bases, with 13 bases remaining between them. The CDR3 totals 13 residues. In DNA form, the CDR3 reads TGTGCCAGCAGTTCATGGATGGGGGGTGAGCAGTTCTTC. This encodes CASSSWMGGEQFF.

The J gene is TRBJ2-3, the V gene TRBV6-5; perhaps TRBD2 as D (6 bases). This CDR3 spans 16 amino acids. V was shortened by 0 bases and J by 3 bases, with 13 bases between the two germline ends. In germline, CDR1 is MNHEY, CDR2 SVGAGI. This CDR3 reads CASSYSGGGDTDTQYF. Here the CDR3 DNA reads TGTGCCAGCAGTTACTCGGGGGGTGGGGATACAGATACGCAGTATTTT.

This clone was seen once. V is TRBV28 and J is TRBJ2-7, with TRBD1 identical over 7 bases. CDR3 length equals 13 residues. V lost 6 bases and J lost 2; bases outside the gene matches: 4. In germline, CDR1 is MDHEN, CDR2 SYDVKM. The CDR3 region is CASRQGGPYEQYF. DNA of the CDR3: TGTGCCAGCAGACAAGGGGGCCCCTACGAGCAGTACTTC.

The chain links TRBV19 to TRBJ1-4, with D perhaps matching TRBD1 (5 bases). V dropped 6 bases and J dropped 5 bases, with 13 bases sitting between them. The CDR3 length is 14 residues. The germline V gene has CDR1 LNHDA and CDR2 SQIVND (reference sequence). The CDR3 here is CASSPGGKNEKLFF. The DNA of the CDR3 is TGTGCCAGTAGCCCCGGGGGTAAAAATGAAAAACTGTTTTTT.